The clone carrying this T cell receptor beta chain has a handful of counts. Its specificity is unknown. Sequencing used immunoSEQ multiplex PCR; TCRdb keeps in-frame clones, though not all of them. In the table there are approximately 360,000 clones, roughly 85% of which are singletons. These data come from a study of Ad26.COV2.S vaccination and SARS-CoV-2 variants. On the study more broadly: Intramuscularly, Ad26.COV2.S was given either once or twice, 56 days apart.

Findings and limits, study-wide: Reportedly, spike-specific CD8+ and CD4+ T cell responses achieved substantial breadth once vaccination had taken place. Vaccinees and placebo recipients showed similar non-spike TCR breadth.

Treatment noted: roughly 20 received Ad26.COV2.S at low or high dose, single or two shots; five or six received placebo; per-sample allocation not given. All samples were drawn on day 63, counting from the first vaccine or placebo injection. A Boston adult aged 18-55 years was the donor. Germline V CDR1 and CDR2: WNHNN, SYGVQD (reference sequence). The germline V and J ends were trimmed by 3 bases and 6 bases, with 12 bases remaining between them. This CDR3 is built from 14 residues. Here the sequenced sample was peripheral blood, taken in a trial of Ad26.COV2.S vaccine versus placebo. The J gene is TRBJ1-3, the V gene TRBV10-1; the D is unclear. This TCR came from a person aged 18 to 65 who received the Ad26.COV2.S COVID-19 vaccine or a placebo. DNA of the CDR3: TGCGCCAGCAGTGACGGAAGCCTTGAAAACACCATATATTTT. Translation gives CASSDGSLENTIYF.